The clone carrying this TCR beta chain rates as medium-sized. Only in-frame clones appear in the TCRdb table, and some are missing; sequencing was by immunoSEQ multiplex PCR. The sample consists of some 15,000 clones, over 60% of them appearing once. The source of the sample is a study of T cells after somatic rescue of genetic block. This CDR3 comprises 13 residues. Trimming removed 7 bases from V and 0 bases from J, with 10 bases in between. Germline-derived CDR1 and CDR2 are MRHNA and SNTAGT. The receptor comes from a young man. V is TRBV6-4 and J is TRBJ2-7; D gene ambiguous. The sample consisted of peripheral blood mononuclear cells (PBMCs). CDR3 nucleotide sequence: TGTGCCAGCATACGGCCGAGCTCCTACGAGCAGTACTTC. Its protein is CASIRPSSYEQYF.